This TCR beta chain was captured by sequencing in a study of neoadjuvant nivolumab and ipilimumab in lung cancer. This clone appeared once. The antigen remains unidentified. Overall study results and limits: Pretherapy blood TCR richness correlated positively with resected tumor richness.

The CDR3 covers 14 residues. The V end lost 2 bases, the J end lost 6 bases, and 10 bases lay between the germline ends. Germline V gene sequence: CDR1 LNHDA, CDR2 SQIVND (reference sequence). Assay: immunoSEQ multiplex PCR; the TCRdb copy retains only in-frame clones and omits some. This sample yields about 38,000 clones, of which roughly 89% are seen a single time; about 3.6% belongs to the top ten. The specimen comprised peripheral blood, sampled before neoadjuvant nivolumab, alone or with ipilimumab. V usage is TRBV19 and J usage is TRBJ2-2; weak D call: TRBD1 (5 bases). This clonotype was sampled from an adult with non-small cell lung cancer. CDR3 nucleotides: TGTGCCAGTAGTATACAGGGTGAAGCCGGGGAGCTGTTTTTT. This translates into CASSIQGEAGELFF.